A selection of T cell receptor beta chains follows, all from one sample in a study of blood T cell repertoires in COVID-19. This table comes from immunoSEQ multiplex PCR, and its TCRdb copy is limited to in-frame clones, with some not included. The sample shows around 200,000 clones, roughly nine tenths of them seen only once. The source material was PBMCs or T cells enriched from blood (not recorded which). The receptors stem from a woman aged 45-60 years in a cohort exposed to, infected with or recovered from COVID-19 (not recorded which). Each CDR3 is given with its conserved first and last residue. Fields, in order: CDR3 protein, CDR3 DNA, clone size, D gene, V gene, J gene. D genes are given only for firm matches. A clone size is listed for some rows: how often the clone was seen (once, few, many), or a class if it is expanded.

CDR3 protein: CASSLRRQSYNEQFF; CDR3 DNA: TGTGCCAGCAGCTTACGGCGGCAGTCCTACAATGAGCAGTTCTTC; clone size: -; D gene: -; V gene: TRBV11-2; J gene: TRBJ2-1
CDR3 protein: CSVAGFETQYF; CDR3 DNA: TGCAGCGTTGCGGGTTTCGAGACCCAGTACTTC; clone size: -; D gene: -; V gene: TRBV29-1; J gene: TRBJ2-5
CDR3 protein: CASSKGPNQPQHF; CDR3 DNA: TGTGCCAGCAGCAAGGGGCCCAATCAGCCCCAGCATTTT; clone size: few; D gene: -; V gene: TRBV7-2; J gene: TRBJ1-5
CDR3 protein: CASSIARRGPGNTIYF; CDR3 DNA: TGTGCCAGTAGTATAGCCCGCAGGGGGCCTGGAAACACCATATATTTT; clone size: -; D gene: TRBD1; V gene: TRBV19; J gene: TRBJ1-3
CDR3 protein: CASSFRTGAYNSPLHF; CDR3 DNA: TGTGCCAGCAGTTTTCGAACAGGGGCCTATAATTCACCCCTCCACTTT; clone size: -; D gene: TRBD1; V gene: TRBV27; J gene: TRBJ1-6
CDR3 protein: CASSISGSYNEQFF; CDR3 DNA: TGTGCCAGTAGTATTTCAGGGTCCTACAATGAGCAGTTCTTC; clone size: -; D gene: -; V gene: TRBV19; J gene: TRBJ2-1
CDR3 protein: CASSEPGQGQETQYF; CDR3 DNA: TGCGCCAGCAGTGAGCCCGGACAGGGGCAAGAGACCCAGTACTTC; clone size: -; D gene: TRBD1; V gene: TRBV10-2; J gene: TRBJ2-5
CDR3 protein: CASSLQHLVADTQYF; CDR3 DNA: TGTGCCAGCAGCCTACAGCATTTGGTTGCAGATACGCAGTATTTT; clone size: -; D gene: -; V gene: TRBV5-4; J gene: TRBJ2-3
CDR3 protein: CASRGGTGGDNSPLHF; CDR3 DNA: TGTGCCAGCAGGGGGGGGACAGGGGGCGACAATTCACCCCTCCACTTT; clone size: few; D gene: TRBD1; V gene: TRBV28; J gene: TRBJ1-6
CDR3 protein: CASSGGQLNEKLFF; CDR3 DNA: TGTGCCAGCAGCGGGGGACAGTTGAATGAAAAACTGTTTTTT; clone size: -; D gene: TRBD1; V gene: TRBV11-2; J gene: TRBJ1-4
CDR3 protein: CAWSAASGALGQFF; CDR3 DNA: TGTGCCTGGAGTGCGGCTAGCGGGGCTCTGGGGCAGTTCTTC; clone size: -; D gene: TRBD2; V gene: TRBV30; J gene: TRBJ2-1
CDR3 protein: CASSLTTGGKDYEQYF; CDR3 DNA: TGTGCCAGCAGCTTAACGACAGGGGGCAAGGACTACGAGCAGTACTTC; clone size: few; D gene: TRBD1; V gene: TRBV7-9; J gene: TRBJ2-7
CDR3 protein: CASSQTGFVSPLHF; CDR3 DNA: TGTGCCAGCAGCCAGACAGGGTTCGTTTCACCCCTCCACTTT; clone size: -; D gene: TRBD1; V gene: TRBV7-8; J gene: TRBJ1-6